This T cell receptor beta chain was identified during a study of blood T cell repertoires in COVID-19. Authors' analysis steps: Reference gene primer amplification in the assay estimated nucleated cell counts. Produced via immunoSEQ multiplex PCR; TCRdb's table is partial and in-frame only. From that table come the V and J calls and clone size; the DNA was used to work out D and trimming. The sample lists 200,000 to 300,000 clones, roughly 89% occurring once. This CDR3 is 20 amino acids long. Unmatched junction bases numbered 18, after V lost 3 bases and J lost 1 base. The germline V gene encodes CDR1 SGHVS and CDR2 FQNEAQ. Participants were placed into cohorts based on the clinical history they reported.

This receptor was obtained from a woman younger than 45 who had recovered from COVID-19. The sequencing sample was made of PBMCs or T cells enriched from blood (not recorded which). The chain joins TRBV7-8 to TRBJ2-1; 7 bases align to TRBD1. The CDR3 sequence is CASSFPTLDRVEGSYNEQFF. CDR3 sequence (DNA): TGTGCCAGCAGCTTCCCCACCCTAGACAGGGTTGAGGGGTCCTACAATGAGCAGTTCTTC.